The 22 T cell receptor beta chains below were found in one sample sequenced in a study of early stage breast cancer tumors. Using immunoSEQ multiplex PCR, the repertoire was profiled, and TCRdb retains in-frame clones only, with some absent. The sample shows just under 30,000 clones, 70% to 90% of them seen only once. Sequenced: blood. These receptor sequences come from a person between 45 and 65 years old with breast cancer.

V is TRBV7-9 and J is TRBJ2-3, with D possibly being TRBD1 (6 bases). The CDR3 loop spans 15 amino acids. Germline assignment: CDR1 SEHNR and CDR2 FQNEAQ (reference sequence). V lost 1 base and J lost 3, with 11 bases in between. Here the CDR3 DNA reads TGTGCCAGCAGCTTAGAAGGCAGGGGTACAGATACGCAGTATTTT. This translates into CASSLEGRGTDTQYF. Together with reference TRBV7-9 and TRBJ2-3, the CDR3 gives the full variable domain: DTGVSQNPRHKITKRGQNVTFRCDPISEHNRLYWYRQTLGQGPEFLTYFQNEAQLEKSRLLSDRFSAERPKGSFSTLEIQRTEQGDSAMYLCASSLEGRGTDTQYFGPGTRLTVL.

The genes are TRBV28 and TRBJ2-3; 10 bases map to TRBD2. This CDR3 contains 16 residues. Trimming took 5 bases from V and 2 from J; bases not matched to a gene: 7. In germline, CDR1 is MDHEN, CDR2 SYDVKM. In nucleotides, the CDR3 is TGTGCCAGCAGTGCCCCCGGGACTAGCGACACAGATACGCAGTATTTT. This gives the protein CASSAPGTSDTDTQYF.

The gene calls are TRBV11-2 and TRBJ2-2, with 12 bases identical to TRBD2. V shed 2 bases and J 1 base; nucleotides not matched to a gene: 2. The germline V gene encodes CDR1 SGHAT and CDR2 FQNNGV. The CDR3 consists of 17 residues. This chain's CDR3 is CASSLPGLAGNTGELFF. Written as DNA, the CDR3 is TGTGCCAGCAGCTTACCGGGACTAGCGGGGAACACCGGGGAGCTGTTTTTT.

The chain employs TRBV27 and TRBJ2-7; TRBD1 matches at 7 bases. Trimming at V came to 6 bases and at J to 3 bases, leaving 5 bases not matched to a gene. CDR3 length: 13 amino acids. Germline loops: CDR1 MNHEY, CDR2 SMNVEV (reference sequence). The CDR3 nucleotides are TGTGCCAGCAGGGAAACAGGGGACTACGAGCAGTACTTC. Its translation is CASRETGDYEQYF.

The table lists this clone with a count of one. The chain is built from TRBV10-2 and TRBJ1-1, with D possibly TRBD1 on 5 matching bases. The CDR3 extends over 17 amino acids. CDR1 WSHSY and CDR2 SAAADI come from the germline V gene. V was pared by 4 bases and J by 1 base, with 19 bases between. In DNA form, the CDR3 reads TGCGCCAGCAGTGGGGCCTCGTTGGGACGGGCGAACACTGAAGCTTTCTTT. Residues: CASSGASLGRANTEAFF.

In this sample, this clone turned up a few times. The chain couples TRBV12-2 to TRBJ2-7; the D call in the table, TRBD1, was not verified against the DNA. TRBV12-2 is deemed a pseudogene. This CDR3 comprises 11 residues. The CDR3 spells CASRFTGEQYF. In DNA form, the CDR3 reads TGTGCAAGTCGATTTACAGGAGAGCAGTACTTC.

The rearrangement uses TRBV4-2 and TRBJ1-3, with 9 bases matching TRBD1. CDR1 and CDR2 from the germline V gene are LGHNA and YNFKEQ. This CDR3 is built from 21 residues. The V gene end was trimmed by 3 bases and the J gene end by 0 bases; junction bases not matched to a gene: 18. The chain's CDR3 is CASSQGPGFGTGLGSGNTIYF. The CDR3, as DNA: TGTGCCAGCAGCCAGGGACCGGGTTTCGGGACAGGGCTGGGCTCTGGAAACACCATATATTTT.

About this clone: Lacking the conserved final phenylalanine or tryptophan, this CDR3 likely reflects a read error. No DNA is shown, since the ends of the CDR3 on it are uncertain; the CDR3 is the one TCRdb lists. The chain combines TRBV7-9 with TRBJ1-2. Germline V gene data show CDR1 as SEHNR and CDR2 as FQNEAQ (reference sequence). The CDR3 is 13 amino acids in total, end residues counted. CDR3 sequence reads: CASSLIGRRIGQL.

The CDR3: CASSYRMNTEAFF. CDR3 bases: TGTGCCAGCAGTTACAGAATGAACACTGAAGCTTTCTTT. The V and J genes are TRBV6-5 and TRBJ1-1; no reliable D call. The CDR3 is 13 residues long. V lost 2 bases and J lost 0, with 4 bases in between. Germline V gene sequence: CDR1 MNHEY, CDR2 SVGAGI.

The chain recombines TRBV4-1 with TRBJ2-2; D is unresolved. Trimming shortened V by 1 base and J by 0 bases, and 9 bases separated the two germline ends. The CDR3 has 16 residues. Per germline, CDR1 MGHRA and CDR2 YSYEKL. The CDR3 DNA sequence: TGCGCCAGCAGCCAAGGAGGACCGTCGAACACCGGGGAGCTGTTTTTT. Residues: CASSQGGPSNTGELFF.

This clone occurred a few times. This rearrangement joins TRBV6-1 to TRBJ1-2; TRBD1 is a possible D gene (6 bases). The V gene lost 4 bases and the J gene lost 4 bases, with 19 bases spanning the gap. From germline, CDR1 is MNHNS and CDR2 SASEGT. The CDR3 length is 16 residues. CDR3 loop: CASSASPQGTFYGYTF. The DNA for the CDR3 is TGTGCCAGCAGTGCCAGCCCTCAGGGGACTTTCTATGGCTACACCTTC.

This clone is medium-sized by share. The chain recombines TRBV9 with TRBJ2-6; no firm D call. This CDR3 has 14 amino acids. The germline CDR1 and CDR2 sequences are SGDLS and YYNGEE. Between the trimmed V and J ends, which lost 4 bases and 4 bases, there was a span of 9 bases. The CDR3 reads CASSLTLGANVLTF. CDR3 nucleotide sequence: TGTGCCAGCAGCCTCACCCTCGGGGCCAACGTCCTGACTTTC. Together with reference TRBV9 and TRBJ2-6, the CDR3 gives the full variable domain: DSGVTQTPKHLITATGQRVTLRCSPRSGDLSVYWYQQSLDQGLQFLIQYYNGEERAKGNILERFSAQQFPDLHSELNLSSLELGDSALYFCASSLTLGANVLTFGAGSRLTVL.

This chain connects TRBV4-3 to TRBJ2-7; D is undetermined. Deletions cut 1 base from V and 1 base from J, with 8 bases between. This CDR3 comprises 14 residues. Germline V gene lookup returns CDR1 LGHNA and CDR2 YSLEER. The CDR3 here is CASSQGLGSYEQYF. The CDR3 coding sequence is TGCGCCAGCAGCCAAGGCCTTGGATCCTACGAGCAGTACTTC.

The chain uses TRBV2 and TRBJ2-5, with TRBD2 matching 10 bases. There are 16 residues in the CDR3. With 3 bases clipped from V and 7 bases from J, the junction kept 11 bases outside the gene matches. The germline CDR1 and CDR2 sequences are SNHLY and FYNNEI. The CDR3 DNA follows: TGTGCCAGCAGTGACAGGCGGCTAGCGGGGGAAGGGACCCAGTACTTC. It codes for CASSDRRLAGEGTQYF.

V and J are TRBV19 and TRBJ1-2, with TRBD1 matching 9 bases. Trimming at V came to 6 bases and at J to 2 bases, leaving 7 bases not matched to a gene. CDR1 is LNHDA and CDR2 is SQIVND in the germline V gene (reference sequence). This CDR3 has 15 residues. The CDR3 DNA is TGTGCCAGTAGACCTGGACAGGGGAGAAACTATGGCTACACCTTC. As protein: CASRPGQGRNYGYTF. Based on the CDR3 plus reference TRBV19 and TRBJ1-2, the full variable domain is DGGITQSPKYLFRKEGQNVTLSCEQNLNHDAMYWYRQDPGQGLRLIYYSQIVNDFQKGDIAEGYSVSREKKESFPLTVTSAQKNPTAFYLCASRPGQGRNYGYTFGSGTRLTVV.

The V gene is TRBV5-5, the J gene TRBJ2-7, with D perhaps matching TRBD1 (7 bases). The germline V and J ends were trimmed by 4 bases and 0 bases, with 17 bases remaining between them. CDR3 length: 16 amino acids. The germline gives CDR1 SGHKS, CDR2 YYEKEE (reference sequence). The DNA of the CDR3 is TGTGCCAGCAGCGCCGAGACAGGGACTCTCTCCTACGAGCAGTACTTC. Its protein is CASSAETGTLSYEQYF.

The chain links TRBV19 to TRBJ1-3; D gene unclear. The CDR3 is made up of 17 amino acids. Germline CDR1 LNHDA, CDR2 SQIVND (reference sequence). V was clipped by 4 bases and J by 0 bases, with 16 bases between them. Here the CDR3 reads CASSTGGRLYSGNTIYF. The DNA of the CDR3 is TGTGCCAGTAGTACGGGCGGTAGGTTGTACTCTGGAAACACCATATATTTT.

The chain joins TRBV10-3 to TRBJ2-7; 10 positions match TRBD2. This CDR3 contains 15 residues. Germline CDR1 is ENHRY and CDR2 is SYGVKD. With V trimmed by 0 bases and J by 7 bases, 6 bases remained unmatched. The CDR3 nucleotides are TGTGCCATCAGTGAGTCTCCTAGCGGGAGACTGGAGCAGTACTTC. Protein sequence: CAISESPSGRLEQYF.

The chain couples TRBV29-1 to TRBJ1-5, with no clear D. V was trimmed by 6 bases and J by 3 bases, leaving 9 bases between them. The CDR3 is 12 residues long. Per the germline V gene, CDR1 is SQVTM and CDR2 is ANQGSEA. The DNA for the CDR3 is TGCAGCGTCCGGGCCGCCAATCAGCCCCAGCATTTT. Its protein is CSVRAANQPQHF. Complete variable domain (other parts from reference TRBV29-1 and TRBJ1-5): SAVISQKPSRDICQRGTSLTIQCQVDSQVTMMFWYRQQPGQSLTLIATANQGSEATYESGFVIDKFPISRPNLTFSTLTVSNMSPEDSSIYLCSVRAANQPQHFGDGTRLSIL.

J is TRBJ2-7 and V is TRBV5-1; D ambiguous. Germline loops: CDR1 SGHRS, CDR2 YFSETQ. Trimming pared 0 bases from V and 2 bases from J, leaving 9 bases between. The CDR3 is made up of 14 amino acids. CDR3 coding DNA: TGCGCCAGCAGCTTGGGGTTAGTGACCTACGAGCAGTACTTC. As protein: CASSLGLVTYEQYF.

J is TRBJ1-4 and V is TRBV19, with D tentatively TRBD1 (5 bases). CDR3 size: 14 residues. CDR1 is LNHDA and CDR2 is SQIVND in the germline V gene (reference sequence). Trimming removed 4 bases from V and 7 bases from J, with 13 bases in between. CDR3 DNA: TGTGCCAGTAGTACCGGGGCGAAGGGTGAAAAACTGTTTTTT. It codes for CASSTGAKGEKLFF. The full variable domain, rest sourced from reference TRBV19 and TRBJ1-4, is DGGITQSPKYLFRKEGQNVTLSCEQNLNHDAMYWYRQDPGQGLRLIYYSQIVNDFQKGDIAEGYSVSREKKESFPLTVTSAQKNPTAFYLCASSTGAKGEKLFFGSGTQLSVL.

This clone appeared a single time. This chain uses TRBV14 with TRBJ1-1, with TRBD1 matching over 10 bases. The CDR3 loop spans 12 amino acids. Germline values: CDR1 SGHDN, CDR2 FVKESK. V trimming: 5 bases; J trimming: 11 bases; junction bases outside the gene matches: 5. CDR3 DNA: TGTGCCAGCAGCTACGACAGGGGGCGGGCTTTCTTT. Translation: CASSYDRGRAFF.